The rows below give T cell receptor beta chains drawn from one sample of a study of blood T cell repertoires in COVID-19. Profiled with immunoSEQ multiplex PCR; TCRdb holds only in-frame clones, not every one. The data show approximately 32,000 clones, around 88% seen once. Specimen: peripheral blood. These receptors originate from a woman in her 70s with active COVID-19. Each CDR3 is given with its conserved first and last residue. D genes are given only for firm matches. Some rows mark clone size as missing; the rest say once, few, many or name a class of expanded clone.

j_call	d_call	clone_size	v_call	cdr3_aa	cdr3_nt
TRBJ2-7	-	-	TRBV18	CASSIGGEQYF	TGTGCCAGCTCCATCGGGGGCGAGCAGTACTTC
TRBJ2-7	TRBD1	-	TRBV19	CASSFTGTGEYEQYF	TGTGCCAGTAGTTTTACCGGGACAGGGGAGTACGAGCAGTACTTC
TRBJ1-2	TRBD1	-	TRBV29-1	CSGGDRAGYTF	TGCAGCGGGGGGGACAGGGCTGGCTACACCTTC
TRBJ2-7	-	-	TRBV18	CASSPVAGASYEQYF	TGTGCCAGCTCCCCCGTGGCGGGGGCCTCCTACGAGCAGTACTTC
TRBJ1-1	-	-	TRBV5-1	CASSLMQGTTEAFF	TGCGCCAGCAGCCTTATGCAGGGTACCACTGAAGCTTTCTTT
TRBJ2-5	TRBD2	-	TRBV11-1	CASSLAWGGQETQYF	TGTGCCAGCAGCTTAGCGTGGGGGGGACAAGAGACCCAGTACTTC
TRBJ1-1	TRBD1	-	TRBV7-8	CASSSTGGRTEAFF	TGTGCCAGCAGCTCGACAGGGGGGCGGACTGAAGCTTTCTTT
TRBJ1-1	-	medium-sized	TRBV11-2	CASSLMLGQVAFF	TGTGCCAGCAGCTTAATGCTTGGGCAGGTAGCTTTCTTT
TRBJ2-1	-	-	TRBV5-6	CASSLGLREDPGEQFF	TGTGCCAGCAGCTTGGGGTTAAGGGAGGACCCGGGGGAGCAGTTCTTC
TRBJ2-7	-	medium-sized	TRBV6-5	CAIRTFSYEQYF	TGTGCCATCCGGACTTTCTCCTACGAGCAGTACTTC
TRBJ1-1	-	once	TRBV6-5	CASTRTPMDTEAFF	TGTGCCAGCACCAGGACACCAATGGACACTGAAGCTTTCTTT
TRBJ2-3	TRBD2	-	TRBV19	CASSLGLAGDTQYF	TGTGCCAGTAGTCTGGGACTAGCGGGGGATACGCAGTATTTT
TRBJ2-5	-	-	TRBV7-2	CASSLAGGLRGTQYF	TGTGCCAGCAGCTTAGCGGGGGGTCTCCGGGGGACCCAGTACTTC
TRBJ2-7	TRBD1	once	TRBV24-1	CATSDARTGNEQYF	TGTGCCACCAGTGATGCTAGGACAGGGAACGAGCAGTACTTC
TRBJ2-7	TRBD1	few	TRBV27	CASSPGTGGYEQYF	TGTGCCAGCAGTCCGGGGACAGGGGGGTACGAGCAGTACTTC
TRBJ2-7	-	-	TRBV2	CASAREVDSYEQYF	TGTGCCAGCGCAAGGGAGGTGGACTCCTACGAGCAGTACTTC
TRBJ1-5	-	-	TRBV18	CASSPTEEQPQHF	TGTGCCAGCTCACCGACAGAGGAGCAGCCCCAGCATTTT
TRBJ1-1	-	-	TRBV19	CASSISGFTEAFF	TGTGCCAGTAGTATTTCAGGTTTTACTGAAGCTTTCTTT
TRBJ2-1	-	-	TRBV6-5	CASMQGSSNEQFF	TGTGCCAGCATGCAGGGGTCTAGCAATGAGCAGTTCTTC
TRBJ1-2	TRBD1	once	TRBV7-6	CASSQGRTGGRSYGYTF	TGTGCCAGCAGCCAAGGGCGTACAGGGGGAAGGAGCTATGGCTACACCTTC
TRBJ2-5	-	once	TRBV24-1	CATSTGVRETQYF	TGTGCCACCAGTACGGGGGTTAGGGAGACCCAGTACTTC
TRBJ2-5	-	-	TRBV7-2	CASSLAFGETQYF	TGTGCCAGCAGCTTAGCCTTCGGTGAGACCCAGTACTTC
TRBJ1-1	-	-	TRBV12-3/TRBV12-4	CASSGNQRTEAFF	TGTGCCAGCAGTGGTAACCAGAGGACTGAAGCTTTCTTT
TRBJ1-4	-	-	TRBV5-5	CASSPNGGGGEKLFF	TGTGCCAGCAGCCCGAACGGCGGAGGCGGCGAAAAACTGTTTTTT
TRBJ1-1	-	-	TRBV5-6	CASSLGTVINTEAFF	TGTGCCAGCAGCTTGGGGACAGTTATAAACACTGAAGCTTTCTTT
TRBJ1-3	-	-	TRBV6-2/TRBV6-3	CASSYGWTAIGNTIYF	TGTGCCAGCAGTTACGGTTGGACAGCTATTGGAAACACCATATATTTT
TRBJ1-1	-	-	TRBV4-3	CASSHAFRGQTEAFF	TGCGCCAGCAGCCACGCCTTCAGGGGCCAGACTGAAGCTTTCTTT
TRBJ2-6	-	-	TRBV7-2	CASSGQSSGANVLTF	TGTGCCAGCAGCGGACAGTCCTCTGGGGCCAACGTCCTGACTTTC
TRBJ2-3	-	-	TRBV2	CASSAQGPPPDTQYF	TGTGCCAGCAGCGCCCAGGGGCCGCCTCCCGATACGCAGTATTTT
TRBJ1-4	-	-	TRBV30	CAWRQTGSSTNEKLFF	TGTGCCTGGAGACAAACAGGGAGTTCAACTAATGAAAAACTGTTTTTT
TRBJ2-1	-	-	TRBV5-1	CASSLRESPTGEQFF	TGCGCCAGCAGCTTAAGGGAATCCCCCACAGGTGAGCAGTTCTTC
TRBJ1-4	TRBD1	-	TRBV11-3	CASSLEGQNNEKLFF	TGTGCCAGCAGCCTGGAGGGACAGAATAATGAGAAACTGTTTTTT
TRBJ2-7	-	-	TRBV3-1/TRBV3-2	CASSQEAREQYF	TGTGCCAGCAGCCAAGAGGCGAGGGAGCAGTACTTC
TRBJ2-7	TRBD2	-	TRBV4-3	CASSQDKTSGVEQYF	TGCGCCAGCAGCCAAGATAAAACTAGCGGAGTCGAGCAGTACTTC
TRBJ2-3	TRBD2	-	TRBV2	CASMAGGSMYTQYF	TGTGCCAGCATGGCGGGGGGGTCCATGTATACGCAGTATTTT
TRBJ2-7	TRBD2	-	TRBV7-2	CASSSTSGGAYEQYF	TGTGCCAGCAGCTCTACTAGCGGGGGGGCCTACGAGCAGTACTTC
TRBJ2-1	TRBD1	-	TRBV5-1	CASSPGTGNEQFF	TGCGCCAGCAGCCCCGGGACAGGGAATGAGCAGTTCTTC